A selection of T cell receptor beta chains follows, all from one sample in a study of CD4 T cells in relation to SARS-CoV-2 and coronaviruses. Their specific antigens are unknown. TCRdb's copy holds only in-frame clones and misses some; the assay was immunoSEQ multiplex PCR. The profile shows 20,000 to 25,000 clones, about 80% of them singletons. Sequencing input: CD4+ T cells from PBMCs, cultured in vitro. These receptors came from a human donor in good health. Each CDR3 is given with its conserved first and last residue. Each record gives: J gene, clone size, V gene, CDR3 protein. Not every row has a clone size; where given, it reads once, few, many or a size class.

>TRBJ1-6|.|TRBV11-2
CASSLNAQNSPLHF
>TRBJ1-4|.|TRBV4-2
CASSQDGSEKLFF
>TRBJ2-2|.|TRBV24-1
CATSDTSGRTGELFF
>TRBJ2-7|.|TRBV9
CASSVGPSGTGYEQYF
>TRBJ1-2|.|TRBV6-1
CASSEVGRGHGYTF
>TRBJ2-5|.|TRBV19
CASSIGGSQETQYF
>TRBJ1-1|.|TRBV6-5
CASNRFGNTEAFF
>TRBJ2-5|once|TRBV18
CASSPLGTLETQYF
>TRBJ2-7|once|TRBV29-1
CSVVGRLSGGEQYF
>TRBJ2-1|.|TRBV11-3
CASSSGPSKSSYNEQFF
>TRBJ2-5|.|TRBV9
CASSPAPRSGSETQYF
>TRBJ1-1|few|TRBV11-2
CASTSPRTGGTEAFF
>TRBJ2-7|.|TRBV10-2
CASSESSSGSTQYF
>TRBJ2-1|.|TRBV10-3
CAISERLSSYNEQFF
>TRBJ2-7|few|TRBV10-3
CAISELRVGSYEQYF
>TRBJ1-2|.|TRBV7-9
CASSQGQVGLYTF
>TRBJ1-1|few|TRBV12-3/TRBV12-4
CASSFDVETEAFF
>TRBJ2-1|few|TRBV2
CASIPRGAGGTDEQFF
>TRBJ2-1|.|TRBV5-1
CASSTSGSSSYNEQFF
>TRBJ1-1|.|TRBV24-1
CATSDPKNGGRTEAFF
>TRBJ1-3|.|TRBV7-9
CASSLMTAGNTIYF
>TRBJ2-1|.|TRBV9
CASSVNALDRGRKNEQFF
>TRBJ2-1|.|TRBV27
CASSPATGYNEQFF
>TRBJ2-2|.|TRBV11-3
CASSLEPDTGELFF
>TRBJ1-1|.|TRBV14
CASSPTEAPRPNTEAFF
>TRBJ1-1|.|TRBV20-1
CSASDVTTEAFF
>TRBJ1-2|.|TRBV5-1
CASSLDRGSSYGYTF
>TRBJ1-1|.|TRBV30
CAWTRQGNTEAFF
>TRBJ2-5|medium-sized|TRBV5-4
CASSDTGRETQYF
>TRBJ1-5|.|TRBV5-1
CASSSGTGRNQPQHF
>TRBJ2-1|few|TRBV21-1
CARNRGDYNEQFF